The 18 T cell receptor beta chains below come from one sample, sequenced in a study of shared clonotypes between healthy human individuals. Using immunoSEQ multiplex PCR, the repertoire was profiled, and TCRdb retains in-frame clones only, with some absent. In the table there are about 590,000 clones, around 95% of which are singletons. Naive CD8 cells were CD45RO-negative, positively selected for CCR7, excluding terminally differentiated effector memory CD45RA+ cells. Sequencing used naive CD8+ T cells sorted from blood. The receptor source for this set is a woman aged 25 to 39 in good health.

V and J are TRBV14 and TRBJ2-7; TRBD1 matches at 7 bases. The CDR3 runs to 17 residues. V lost 0 bases and J lost 2; bases outside the gene matches: 10. In germline, CDR1 is SGHDN, CDR2 FVKESK. DNA for the CDR3: TGTGCCAGCAGCCAAGATAGCTGGGGACAGCAAACCTACGAGCAGTACTTC. Amino acids: CASSQDSWGQQTYEQYF.

The rearrangement links TRBV11-3 to TRBJ2-5; 7 nucleotides match TRBD2. The J call is doubtful: the DNA matches TRBJ2-7 better. Germline CDR1 SGHNT, CDR2 YENEEA. CDR3 length: 13 amino acids. The CDR3 region is CASSLGLANEQYF. The CDR3 nucleotides are TGTGCCAGCAGCTTAGGACTAGCCAACGAGCAGTACTTC.

The rearrangement uses TRBV7-6 and TRBJ2-7; 10 nucleotides match TRBD1. This CDR3 has 16 amino acids. After removal of 4 bases from V and 6 bases from J, the junction contained 12 bases not matched to a gene. Germline lookup yields CDR1 SGHVS and CDR2 FNYEAQ. Here the CDR3 reads CASSYHPGQGSTEQYF. CDR3 DNA: TGTGCCAGCAGCTATCATCCGGGACAGGGGTCGACCGAGCAGTACTTC.

This clone appeared a single time. CDR3 nucleotide sequence: TGCGCCAGCAGCCAAGTGAAGGGGAACGGGGAGCTGTTTTTT. It encodes CASSQVKGNGELFF. This chain connects TRBV4-1 to TRBJ2-2, with D maybe TRBD1 (5 bases). The V end was cut by 1 base, the J end by 7 bases, with 10 bases between. This CDR3 spans 14 amino acids. CDR1 is MGHRA and CDR2 is YSYEKL in the germline V gene.

A single count supports this clone. The J gene is TRBJ2-7, the V gene TRBV28, with a possible D match to TRBD2 (6 bases). V dropped 8 bases and J dropped 3 bases, with 14 bases sitting between them. The germline V gene has CDR1 MDHEN and CDR2 SYDVKM. The CDR3 is made up of 13 amino acids. DNA of the CDR3: TGTGCCAGCCTCGAAGGAGGGTACTACGAGCAGTACTTC. Its translation is CASLEGGYYEQYF.

The rearrangement uses TRBV28 and TRBJ1-1, with D possibly TRBD1 on 5 matching bases. The V gene's germline CDR1 is MDHEN and CDR2 SYDVKM. V lost 0 bases and J lost 4, with 9 bases in between. This CDR3 contains 14 residues. The CDR3: CASSLWSGGTEAFF. In DNA form, the CDR3 reads TGTGCCAGCAGTTTATGGTCGGGGGGCACTGAAGCTTTCTTT.

The CDR3 DNA is TGTGCCAGCAGCTTAGCCCGGTTGAGTGAGCAGTTCTTC. Its translation: CASSLARLSEQFF. The V and J genes are TRBV7-2 and TRBJ2-1, with D hard to call. From germline, CDR1 is SGHTA and CDR2 FQGNSA. CDR3 length: 13 residues. Trimming left V 0 bases short and J 9 bases short, with 9 bases between. The whole variable domain, remainder taken from reference TRBV7-2 and TRBJ2-1, is GAGVSQSPSNKVTEKGKDVELRCDPISGHTALYWYRQSLGQGLEFLIYFQGNSAPDKSGLPSDRFSAERTGGSVSTLTIQRTQQEDSAVYLCASSLARLSEQFFGPGTRLTVL.

On this clone: Mismatch with germline at one junction end may stem from a read error. In DNA, the CDR3 is TGTGCCAGCAGTATAAACTCTGGAAACACCATATATTTT. It encodes CASSINSGNTIYF. J is TRBJ1-3 and V is TRBV19; D unclear. The CDR3 spans 13 residues. From germline, CDR1 is LNHDA and CDR2 SQIVND (reference sequence).

In its sample, this clone was seen once. The rearrangement links TRBV10-1 to TRBJ2-1; D is possibly TRBD2 (5 bases). V lost 2 bases to trimming and J lost 2 bases, with 13 bases between them. The germline CDR1 and CDR2 sequences are WNHNN and SYGVQD (reference sequence). The CDR3 extends over 16 amino acids. CDR3 residues: CASSEPDSPAYNEQFF. In nucleotides, the CDR3 is TGCGCCAGCAGTGAGCCGGACTCACCGGCCTACAATGAGCAGTTCTTC.

The V and J genes are TRBV6-1 and TRBJ1-3; possibly TRBD1 for D (6 bases). The CDR3 has 15 residues. Looked up from germline, CDR1 is MNHNS and CDR2 is SASEGT. V was clipped by 6 bases and J by 0 bases, with 12 bases between them. For the CDR3, the DNA is TGTGCCAGCAGAGCCGGACAGAGCTCTGGAAACACCATATATTTT. Protein sequence: CASRAGQSSGNTIYF.

J is TRBJ2-5 and V is TRBV6-5, with 8 nucleotides matching TRBD2. V lost 6 bases, J lost 4 bases, and 10 bases stayed unmatched. This CDR3 contains 15 residues. CDR1 is MNHEY and CDR2 is SVGAGI in the germline V gene. Here the CDR3 reads CASSRGLASRETQYF. The CDR3 nucleotides are TGTGCCAGCAGCCGCGGACTAGCCAGTCGAGAGACCCAGTACTTC.

The chain combines TRBV30 with TRBJ2-3; D is unclear. V was pared by 2 bases and J by 2 bases, with 8 bases between. The germline V gene has CDR1 GTSNPN and CDR2 SVGIG (reference sequence). The CDR3 has 13 amino acids. In DNA form, the CDR3 reads TGTGCCTGGAGTTTAGAAAACACAGATACGCAGTATTTT. Translated: CAWSLENTDTQYF. The full variable domain, its missing parts supplied by reference TRBV30 and TRBJ2-3, is SQTIHQWPATLVQPVGSPLSLECTVEGTSNPNLYWYRQAAGRGLQLLFYSVGIGQISSEVPQNLSASRPQDRQFILSSKKLLLSDSGFYLCAWSLENTDTQYFGPGTRLTVL.

V gene TRBV28 combines with J gene TRBJ1-4, with unresolved D. Trimming stripped 2 bases from V and 5 bases from J, with 6 bases between. CDR1 is MDHEN and CDR2 is SYDVKM in the germline V gene. The CDR3 spans 13 residues. The CDR3: CASSLTGNEKLFF. The CDR3 DNA reads TGTGCCAGCAGTTTAACCGGAAATGAAAAACTGTTTTTT.

The CDR3 nucleotides are TGCAGCGCAGCGACAGGGGCAGGCTACGAGCAGTACTTC. Translated: CSAATGAGYEQYF. The V call is TRBV29-1, the J call TRBJ2-7; TRBD1 matches 8 bases. Germline-derived CDR1 and CDR2 are SQVTM and ANQGSEA. Trimming cost V 7 bases and J 3 bases; bases outside gene matches: 8. The CDR3 is 13 amino acids.

The V call is TRBV7-8, the J call TRBJ2-1; perhaps TRBD2 as D (5 bases). V lost 5 bases and J lost 7, with 18 bases in between. Germline V gene data show CDR1 as SGHVS and CDR2 as FQNEAQ. The CDR3 consists of 15 residues. CDR3 residues: CASSNREPRGNEQFF. For the CDR3, the DNA is TGTGCCAGCAGCAACCGGGAACCCCGGGGAAATGAGCAGTTCTTC. Variable domain in full (rest from reference TRBV7-8 and TRBJ2-1): GAGVSQSPRYKVAKRGQDVALRCDPISGHVSLFWYQQALGQGPEFLTYFQNEAQLDKSGLPSDRFFAERPEGSVSTLKIQRTQQEDSAVYLCASSNREPRGNEQFFGPGTRLTVL.

This chain links TRBV6-4 with TRBJ2-1, with 9 bases lining up with TRBD2. CDR1 MRHNA and CDR2 SNTAGT come from the germline V gene. The length of the CDR3 is 14 residues. V lost 3 bases to trimming and J lost 7 bases; unmatched junction nucleotides: 4. The CDR3 DNA follows: TGTGCCAGCAGTGAACGCGGGAGGGTTAATGAGCAGTTCTTC. Translating gives CASSERGRVNEQFF.

The chain has TRBV19 and TRBJ1-5; tentative D call: TRBD1 (5 bases). Germline V gene sequence: CDR1 LNHDA, CDR2 SQIVND (reference sequence). Between the trimmed V and J ends, which lost 10 bases and 0 bases, there was a span of 16 bases. The CDR3 is 15 residues long. The DNA of the CDR3 is TGTGCCACTCAGGGATTTCTCAATAGCAATCAGCCCCAGCATTTT. It is translated as CATQGFLNSNQPQHF. The variable domain in full, completed from reference TRBV19 and TRBJ1-5, reads DGGITQSPKYLFRKEGQNVTLSCEQNLNHDAMYWYRQDPGQGLRLIYYSQIVNDFQKGDIAEGYSVSREKKESFPLTVTSAQKNPTAFYLCATQGFLNSNQPQHFGDGTRLSIL.

As for this clone: This specimen includes other DNA sequences encoding the same CDR3. The chain has TRBV11-2 and TRBJ2-7; the D is unclear. Trimming stripped 1 base from V and 0 bases from J, with 1 base between. CDR1 is SGHAT and CDR2 is FQNNGV in the germline V gene. The CDR3 runs to 12 residues. CDR3 nucleotide sequence: TGTGCCAGCAGCTTAGGCTCCTACGAGCAGTACTTC. It codes for CASSLGSYEQYF.